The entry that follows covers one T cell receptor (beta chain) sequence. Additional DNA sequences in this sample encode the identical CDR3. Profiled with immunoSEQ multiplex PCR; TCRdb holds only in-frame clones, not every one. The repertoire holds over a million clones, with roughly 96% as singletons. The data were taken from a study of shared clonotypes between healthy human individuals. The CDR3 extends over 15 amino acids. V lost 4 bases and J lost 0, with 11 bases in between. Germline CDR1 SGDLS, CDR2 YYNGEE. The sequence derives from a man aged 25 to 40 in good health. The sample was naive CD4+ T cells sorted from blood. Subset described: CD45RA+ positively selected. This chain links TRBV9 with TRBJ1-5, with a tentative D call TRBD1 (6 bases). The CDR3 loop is CASSPEGVSNQPQHF. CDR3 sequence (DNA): TGTGCCAGCAGCCCAGAGGGGGTTAGCAATCAGCCCCAGCATTTT.